This T cell receptor (beta chain) was profiled in a study of OX40 agonist ivuxolimab in advanced cancers. Germline V gene lookup returns CDR1 MGHDK and CDR2 SYGVNS. The CDR3 sequence is 16 residues long. V lost 1 base to trimming and J lost 3 bases, with 15 bases between them. Clones were read by immunoSEQ multiplex PCR, and TCRdb kept only the in-frame ones, dropping some. The sample lists about 50,000 clones, over 85% seen once, with more than 15% in the top ten. The chain is built from TRBV25-1 and TRBJ2-5, with D possibly TRBD1 on 6 matching bases. The TCR was taken from an adult with an advanced solid tumor such as melanoma, head and neck, liver or kidney cancer. The sequenced sample was CD4+ or CD8+ T cells sorted from blood, obtained in a trial of the OX40 agonist ivuxolimab. The CDR3 nucleotides are TGTGCCAGCAGTGAATTTACAGGGACGGGGAAAGAGACCCAGTACTTC. Translated: CASSEFTGTGKETQYF.